What follows are 20 T cell receptor beta chains derived from one specimen sequenced in a study of PD-L1 blockade in urothelial cancer. Repertoires were generated with immunoSEQ multiplex PCR, while TCRdb's copy carries only in-frame clones and drops some. This table holds 30,000 to 40,000 clones, 84% found once. The sequencing here drew on PBMCs, taken around atezolizumab (anti-PD-L1) treatment. These receptors all stem from a man in his fifties or sixties with urothelial cancer.

V and J are TRBV5-1 and TRBJ1-2; unclear D gene. Germline V gene lookup returns CDR1 SGHRS and CDR2 YFSETQ. This CDR3 contains 14 residues. V gave up 7 bases and J gave up 2 bases, with 15 bases separating them. The CDR3 DNA is TGCGCCAGCGCCCCTTCGCCGGGGAACTATGGCTACACCTTC. Protein: CASAPSPGNYGYTF. Together with reference TRBV5-1 and TRBJ1-2, the CDR3 gives the full variable domain: KAGVTQTPRYLIKTRGQQVTLSCSPISGHRSVSWYQQTPGQGLQFLFEYFSETQRNKGNFPGRFSGRQFSNSRSEMNVSTLELGDSALYLCASAPSPGNYGYTFGSGTRLTVV.

This rearrangement joins TRBV6-4 to TRBJ2-7; tentatively, D is TRBD1 (7 bases). The CDR3 contains 14 residues. Trimming stripped 6 bases from V and 3 bases from J, with 15 bases between. Germline assignment: CDR1 MRHNA and CDR2 SNTAGT. The CDR3 nucleotides read TGTGCCAGCAGCAGACAGGGAGGTGGCTACGAGCAGTACTTC. Protein sequence: CASSRQGGGYEQYF.

The chain carries TRBV25-1 and TRBJ1-1; 8 nucleotides align to TRBD1. CDR1 is MGHDK and CDR2 is SYGVNS in the germline V gene. This CDR3 has 16 amino acids. The V segment lost 2 bases and the J segment 1 base; nucleotides outside the gene matches: 6. Here the CDR3 DNA reads TGTGCCAGCAGTGAACGGGCAGGGGGCAGGAACACTGAAGCTTTCTTT. Translation gives CASSERAGGRNTEAFF.

V gene TRBV11-3 combines with J gene TRBJ2-1; D call uncertain. CDR3 length equals 13 residues. V lost 6 bases and J 0 bases, leaving 6 bases between the germline ends. Germline lookup yields CDR1 SGHNT and CDR2 YENEEA. The DNA of the CDR3 is TGTGCCAGCAGTCTCAGCTCCTACAATGAGCAGTTCTTC. Its protein product is CASSLSSYNEQFF.

The J gene is TRBJ1-4, the V gene TRBV7-9; tentative D call: TRBD1 (5 bases). CDR3 size: 16 residues. Germline V gene sequence: CDR1 SEHNR, CDR2 FQNEAQ (reference sequence). Trimming cost V 4 bases and J 3 bases, with 15 bases left between them. The CDR3 bases are TGTGCCAGCAGCTCCCCATTACAGGAACCTAATGAAAAACTGTTTTTT. Protein product: CASSSPLQEPNEKLFF.

This chain joins TRBV27 and TRBJ1-5; 10 nucleotides align to TRBD1. The CDR3 is made up of 15 amino acids. V lost 6 bases, J lost 7 bases, and 9 bases stayed unmatched. Germline V CDR1 and CDR2: MNHEY, SMNVEV (reference sequence). The CDR3 spells CASSRLRDRGQPQHF. Written as DNA, the CDR3 is TGTGCCAGCAGCCGACTCCGGGACAGGGGCCAGCCCCAGCATTTT.

The chain is built from TRBV5-1 and TRBJ2-2; 8 nucleotides line up with TRBD1. Germline V CDR1 and CDR2: SGHRS, YFSETQ. The junction had 5 bases not matched to a gene; V was cut back by 4 bases and J by 0 bases. This CDR3 region has 16 residues. The CDR3 DNA reads TGCGCCAGCAGCGTGATACAGGGGGCGAACACCGGGGAGCTGTTTTTT. Translated: CASSVIQGANTGELFF. Together with reference TRBV5-1 and TRBJ2-2, the CDR3 gives the full variable domain: KAGVTQTPRYLIKTRGQQVTLSCSPISGHRSVSWYQQTPGQGLQFLFEYFSETQRNKGNFPGRFSGRQFSNSRSEMNVSTLELGDSALYLCASSVIQGANTGELFFGEGSRLTVL.

This chain joins TRBV5-5 and TRBJ2-7, with TRBD2 matching over 8 bases. The germline gives CDR1 SGHKS, CDR2 YYEKEE (reference sequence). Unmatched junction bases numbered 3, after V lost 3 bases and J lost 4 bases. CDR3 length: 13 amino acids. In DNA form, the CDR3 reads TGTGCCAGCAGCTCCGGGAGGGCGTACGAGCAGTACTTC. Encoded protein: CASSSGRAYEQYF.

The V gene is TRBV4-1, the J gene TRBJ2-7; the match to TRBD1 covers 11 bases. Germline CDR1 reads MGHRA; CDR2 reads YSYEKL. The ends lost 1 base at V and 1 base at J; junction bases unmatched: 9. The CDR3 length is 18 residues. CDR3 sequence reads: CASSQVRDRGTRSYEQYF. DNA of the CDR3: TGCGCCAGCAGCCAAGTCCGGGACAGGGGGACTCGATCCTACGAGCAGTACTTC.

V usage is TRBV5-5 and J usage is TRBJ2-3, with 8 bases that match TRBD2. The ends lost 7 bases at V and 6 bases at J; junction bases unmatched: 7. Germline V gives CDR1 SGHKS, CDR2 YYEKEE (reference sequence). This CDR3 contains 13 residues. The CDR3 protein is CASSGRGGDTQYF. The CDR3 DNA sequence: TGTGCCAGCTCCGGCCGGGGGGGCGATACGCAGTATTTT.

The V gene is TRBV6-5, the J gene TRBJ2-5; 9 nucleotides align to TRBD1. Germline assignment: CDR1 MNHEY and CDR2 SVGAGI. The CDR3 spans 16 residues. V shed 0 bases, J shed 5 bases, and the junction held 7 bases outside the gene matches. The CDR3 protein is CASSYSLQGAAETQYF. CDR3 DNA sequence: TGTGCCAGCAGTTACTCGCTACAGGGGGCCGCGGAGACCCAGTACTTC.

The V call is TRBV11-1, the J call TRBJ2-1; 8 nucleotides align to TRBD2. The length of the CDR3 is 19 residues. Germline loops: CDR1 SGHAT, CDR2 FQDESV (reference sequence). The V gene end was trimmed by 4 bases and the J gene end by 4 bases; junction bases not matched to a gene: 18. The CDR3 sequence: CASSWGRLSGRRKYNEQFF. The CDR3 region has the DNA TGTGCCAGCAGCTGGGGGCGTTTGAGCGGGAGAAGGAAGTACAATGAGCAGTTCTTC.

The gene calls are TRBV13 and TRBJ2-1; 8 bases match TRBD2. The germline V gene has CDR1 PRHDT and CDR2 FYEKMQ (reference sequence). The length of the CDR3 is 17 residues. V shed 4 bases and J 2 bases; nucleotides not matched to a gene: 10. The CDR3 sequence: CASSSRVSGGTYNEQFF. The CDR3 region has the DNA TGTGCCAGCAGCTCCAGGGTTTCGGGAGGGACCTACAATGAGCAGTTCTTC.

The CDR3 reads CASSVSGSSYEQYF. The CDR3 bases are TGTGCCAGCAGTGTTAGCGGGAGCTCCTACGAGCAGTACTTC. The rearrangement links TRBV6-1 to TRBJ2-7; 9 positions agree with TRBD2. The germline V gene encodes CDR1 MNHNS and CDR2 SASEGT. This CDR3 spans 14 amino acids. Germline trimming cut 4 bases from V and 0 bases from J; bases unmatched to any gene: 1.

This sequence joins TRBV16 and TRBJ2-7; D remains unclear. Trimming shortened V by 1 base and J by 3 bases, and 10 bases separated the two germline ends. CDR1 and CDR2 from the germline V gene are KGHSY and FQNENV. This CDR3 comprises 14 residues. CDR3 nucleotide sequence: TGTGCCAGCAGCCAATTCGGAGTAAGCTACGAGCAGTACTTC. Its translation: CASSQFGVSYEQYF.

The CDR3 reads CASSEGGPPGLTLHF. CDR3 in DNA: TGTGCCAGCAGTGAGGGGGGACCCCCTGGATTAACCCTCCACTTT. The genes are TRBV6-1 and TRBJ1-6; D is possibly TRBD1 (5 bases). CDR3 length: 15 residues. V lost 3 bases and J 14 bases, leaving 20 bases between the germline ends. Germline CDR1 and CDR2: MNHNS and SASEGT.

The chain is built from TRBV9 and TRBJ1-1, with D perhaps matching TRBD1 (5 bases). This CDR3 spans 14 amino acids. Germline CDR1 SGDLS, CDR2 YYNGEE. V was shortened by 0 bases and J by 1 base, with 7 bases between the two germline ends. CDR3 loop: CASSVGDRNTEAFF. Written as DNA, the CDR3 is TGTGCCAGCAGCGTAGGTGACAGGAACACTGAAGCTTTCTTT.

The rearrangement links TRBV14 to TRBJ1-2; the D is unclear. There are 15 residues in the CDR3. Per germline, CDR1 SGHDN and CDR2 FVKESK. With 4 bases removed from V and 4 bases from J, the gap between germline ends came to 16 bases. CDR3 sequence (DNA): TGTGCCAGCAGCCCCACCGGTAAGGGAGTCTATGGCTACACCTTC. Residues: CASSPTGKGVYGYTF.

The rearrangement uses TRBV29-1 and TRBJ1-2, with D perhaps matching TRBD1 (5 bases). The CDR3 is 12 amino acids. Trimming removed 3 bases from V and 8 bases from J, with 13 bases in between. Germline V gene lookup returns CDR1 SQVTM and CDR2 ANQGSEA. CDR3 DNA: TGCAGCGTTGATGGTGGGGCGGGGGGCTACACCTTC. It is translated as CSVDGGAGGYTF.

The chain combines TRBV6-1 with TRBJ2-1, with 13 bases lining up with TRBD2. Germline CDR1 reads MNHNS; CDR2 reads SASEGT. Unmatched junction bases numbered 2, after V lost 6 bases and J lost 6 bases. CDR3 size: 14 residues. CDR3 nucleotide sequence: TGTGCCAGCAGGACTAGCGGGGGGATCAATGAGCAGTTCTTC. Protein: CASRTSGGINEQFF.